This T cell receptor (beta chain) was recovered during a study of spatial heterogeneity in lung cancer. Specified time point: sample taken at primary tumor resection. The study sequenced unsorted whole RNA from tumor, nontumor lung or frozen PBMC. Samples came from roughly 75 TRACERx patients with untreated early-stage lung cancer. TCRdb used MiXCR to reprocess the 5' RACE reads, holding one entry per CDR3 protein. The data contain about 38,000 distinct CDR3 sequences, 4% to 6% of them seen just once; the ten biggest clones take up 20% to 30%. This clonotype came up many times. The CDR3 contains 16 residues. Per germline, CDR1 SGHTA and CDR2 FQGNSA. The trim removed 1 base at V and 7 bases at J, leaving 5 bases unmatched.

The input for sequencing was PBMCs, taken at surgery. The receptor was isolated from a female donor with early-stage non-small cell lung cancer. The chain joins TRBV7-2 to TRBJ1-6; 9 bases fit TRBD1. The CDR3 DNA reads as TGTGCCAGCAGCTTAGTCTTCGACAGGGGGAATTCACCCCTCCACTTT. Encoded protein: CASSLVFDRGNSPLHF.